This T cell receptor beta chain derives from a study of spatial heterogeneity in lung cancer (dated by TCRdb to the late 2010s). Background for the entire study: Beta-chain transcripts were consistently detected in greater numbers than alpha-chain transcripts, which likely reflects a higher abundance of beta-chain transcripts. TCR repertoire features were related to nonsynonymous mutation counts determined by whole-exome sequencing of tumor tissue. TCR transcript counts in tumor regions correlated strongly with a T cell transcriptional module score from matched bulk RNA-seq. At surgery, both alpha and beta chains were TCR-sequenced in 220 tumor regions, about 64 matched nontumor lung samples and a few dozen PBMC samples. In the raw uncorrected reads, each unique combination of TCR and UMI appeared on average more than ten times. In non-small cell lung cancer, the study quantitatively compared TCR alpha and beta repertoires across several tumor regions, matched nontumor lung, and blood.

General conclusions and limits of the study: The count of ubiquitous expanded TCRs correlated with the count of ubiquitous nonsynonymous mutations, and the count of regional expanded TCRs correlated with the count of regional nonsynonymous mutations. Additional single-cell paired TCR alpha and beta sequencing was considered necessary to confirm, at a functional level, the hypothesis that regional TCRs recognize regional mutations. A correlation was observed between the number of expanded intratumoral alpha and beta TCRs and the tumor nonsynonymous mutation count. TCR-seq coverage of tumor T cells was estimated to be only 6% to 7.5% for alpha chains and more than 11% for beta chains.

This specimen's time point label, interpreted: sample taken at primary tumor resection. Donors were some 67 patients with early-stage, untreated non-small cell lung cancer from the lung TRACERx cohort. Whole RNA extracted from tumor and nontumor lung tissue, or from cryopreserved PBMC samples, was used for TCR sequencing without cell sorting. Patients were selected for TCR sequencing only if sufficient RNA was available from at least two tumor regions. Before selection, tumor and adjacent nontumor lung specimens were reviewed by a lung pathologist. Libraries were built with 5' RACE. The run used a NextSeq 500. To allow correction of PCR and sequencing errors, the TCR library protocol tagged every TCR cDNA molecule with a unique molecular identifier. As for the original processing: TCR identification, UMI-based error correction and CDR3 extraction were all carried out with Decombinator tools. Expanded TCRs were defined as those above a frequency of 2 per 1,000, corresponding to the top 1% of the tumor frequency distribution. Expanded tumor TCRs were classed as regional if statistically deemed absent (corrected P<0.05) from at least one tumor region, otherwise ubiquitous. Renyi diversity was calculated using the R vegan package after each repertoire was subsampled 100 times to 5,000 TCRs. To build CDR3 similarity networks, amino acid triplet string-kernel similarity was used, and CDR3s were connected when their pairwise similarity was above 0.82. TCRdb reprocessing: public reads trimmed at Q25 with fastp, clones called with MiXCR, in-frame beta chains kept. Rows matching on CDR3 protein sequence are summarized as one entry with the most common DNA and genes. For this entry, the V and J calls and clone size follow TCRdb and not the study's own pipeline. The sample table contains about 18,000 distinct CDR3 sequences; only one count was recorded for approximately 9.6% of them. The ten top clones hold roughly 21% of the sample.

This clonotype was seen ten or more times. Its antigen specificity is not known. No much larger clone exists at a distance of one base, and base qualities are not known. This beta chain represents an off-target read in a library built for alpha chains; its size is of limited meaning. The V end loses 6 bases and the J end loses 9 bases, and a stretch of 17 bases separates them. Based on the germline V gene (reference sequence), the CDR1 and CDR2 sequences are MNHEY and SMNVEV. The CDR3 runs 13 residues from the cysteine to the phenylalanine. Left in the record is the CDR3 DNA by itself, 39 bases read in frame from the first base.

This sequence uses TRBV27 and TRBJ2-5; a weak D assignment points to TRBD2 (5 bases agree). Source: lung tumor tissue, taken at surgery. This receptor was identified in a female donor with early-stage non-small cell lung cancer. The CDR3 region reads CASRLGSGSSQYF. The DNA sequence follows: TGTGCCAGCAGATTAGGGTCGGGGTCTTCCCAGTACTTC.